A single sample gave rise to the 22 T cell receptor beta chains below, sequenced in a study of early T cells in non-severe SARS-CoV-2 infection. One entry per CDR3 protein, called by TCRdb with MiXCR from the 5' RACE reads. The sample lists about 46,000 distinct CDR3 sequences, 5.4% occurring once. This specimen was whole blood, taken at baseline. These receptors came from an adult who was a healthcare worker with PCR-confirmed SARS-CoV-2 infection or an uninfected control (not recorded which).

This clonotype was recorded at least ten times. The chain has TRBV7-2 and TRBJ1-2, with TRBD1 matching over 8 bases. The CDR3 covers 13 residues. Losses at the gene ends were 6 bases for V and 4 bases for J; bases not matched to a gene: 4. CDR1 and CDR2 (germline): SGHTA, FQGNSA. The CDR3, as DNA: TGTGCCAGCAGGCTAGGGACAGGCTATGGCTACACCTTC. Translated, it gives CASRLGTGYGYTF.

This clonotype was found many times. The gene calls are TRBV6-6 and TRBJ2-1; possible D gene TRBD2, 5 bases. V was trimmed by 6 bases and J by 9 bases, leaving 18 bases between them. CDR1 and CDR2 from the germline V gene are MNHNY and SVGAGI (reference sequence). The CDR3 spans 14 residues. The CDR3 sequence is CASRELLEGGEQFF. The DNA for the CDR3 is TGTGCCAGCAGGGAACTCCTAGAGGGCGGTGAGCAGTTCTTC.

This clonotype was seen repeatedly, ten times or more. The chain is built from TRBV7-9 and TRBJ1-5; the D gene is possibly TRBD1 (5 bases). CDR1 SEHNR and CDR2 FQNEAQ come from the germline V gene (reference sequence). V was cut by 3 bases and J by 2 bases, with 11 bases left in between. The CDR3 runs 15 residues. CDR3 loop: CASSFEGTGNQPQHF. In DNA form, the CDR3 reads TGTGCCAGCAGCTTCGAGGGGACTGGCAATCAGCCCCAGCATTTT.

The rearrangement joins TRBV3-1 to TRBJ2-3, with D maybe TRBD2 (6 bases). Germline values: CDR1 LGHDT, CDR2 YNNKEL (reference sequence). Trimming removed 4 bases at V and 4 bases at J, with 12 bases between. The CDR3 extends over 14 amino acids. The CDR3 loop reads CASSPFGTPDTQYF. The CDR3 nucleotides are TGTGCCAGCAGCCCCTTTGGGACTCCAGATACGCAGTATTTT.

The V call is TRBV27, the J call TRBJ1-2; no clear D gene. Trimming removed 4 bases from V and 5 bases from J, with 14 bases in between. This CDR3 is built from 14 residues. The germline V gene encodes CDR1 MNHEY and CDR2 SMNVEV (reference sequence). As DNA, the CDR3 is TGTGCCAGCAGTTCACGAACCCGAGGGTATGGCTACACCTTC. This sequence encodes CASSSRTRGYGYTF.

This clonotype was counted at least ten times. The chain uses TRBV5-1 and TRBJ2-7, with 9 bases that match TRBD2. This CDR3 is built from 15 residues. Germline CDR1 SGHRS, CDR2 YFSETQ. V lost 4 bases, J lost 0 bases, and 5 bases stayed unmatched. The CDR3 reads CASSLSTSGSYEQYF. The CDR3 nucleotides are TGCGCCAGCAGCCTGTCGACTAGCGGCTCCTACGAGCAGTACTTC.

The table lists this clonotype with a few counts. V usage is TRBV30 and J usage is TRBJ1-6; no clear D. The CDR3 loop spans 13 amino acids. Germline V gene lookup returns CDR1 GTSNPN and CDR2 SVGIG (reference sequence). Between the trimmed V and J ends, which lost 6 bases and 5 bases, there was a span of 11 bases. The CDR3 DNA follows: TGTGCCTGCCAGGCGATGAATAATTCACCCCTCCACTTT. As protein: CACQAMNNSPLHF. Using reference TRBV30 and TRBJ1-6 for the parts outside the CDR3, the full variable domain is SQTIHQWPATLVQPVGSPLSLECTVEGTSNPNLYWYRQAAGRGLQLLFYSVGIGQISSEVPQNLSASRPQDRQFILSSKKLLLSDSGFYLCACQAMNNSPLHFGNGTRLTVT.

This clonotype came up many times. The chain couples TRBV25-1 to TRBJ2-7; D is perhaps TRBD1 or TRBD2 (5 bases each). V was cut by 3 bases and J by 2 bases, with 11 bases left in between. There are 14 residues in the CDR3. Germline-derived CDR1 and CDR2 are MGHDK and SYGVNS. The CDR3 DNA follows: TGTGCCAGCAGTGACCCCCGGGACGCCTACGAGCAGTACTTC. Its translation: CASSDPRDAYEQYF.

This clonotype was seen more than once but under ten times. V and J are TRBV11-2 and TRBJ1-4, with 8 positions matching TRBD1. Germline CDR1 and CDR2: SGHAT and FQNNGV. Trimming removed 10 bases from V and 5 bases from J; junction bases left unmatched: 6. The length of the CDR3 is 13 residues. Here the CDR3 DNA reads TGTGCCACCCAGGGGGCCGTAAATGAAAAACTGTTTTTT. This codes for CATQGAVNEKLFF. The full variable domain, its missing parts supplied by reference TRBV11-2 and TRBJ1-4, is EAGVAQSPRYKIIEKRQSVAFWCNPISGHATLYWYQQILGQGPKLLIQFQNNGVVDDSQLPKDRFSAERLKGVDSTLKIQPAKLEDSAVYLCATQGAVNEKLFFGSGTQLSVL.

The chain joins TRBV29-1 to TRBJ1-1; no definite D call. With 2 bases removed from V and 3 bases from J, the gap between germline ends came to 7 bases. From germline, CDR1 is SQVTM and CDR2 ANQGSEA. The CDR3 contains 12 residues. The CDR3 spells CSVEPGYTEAFF. As DNA, the CDR3 is TGCAGCGTTGAACCAGGATACACTGAAGCTTTCTTT.

This clonotype was counted ten times or more. This chain joins TRBV20-1 and TRBJ2-7, with 8 bases that match TRBD2. The ends lost 1 base at V and 2 bases at J; junction bases unmatched: 7. The V gene's germline CDR1 is DFQATT and CDR2 SNEGSKA (reference sequence). This CDR3 is built from 15 residues. The CDR3 spells CSARGQTSDAYEQYF. The CDR3 nucleotides read TGCAGTGCTAGAGGCCAGACTAGCGATGCCTACGAGCAGTACTTC.

This clonotype was recorded at least ten times. The chain recombines TRBV6-5 with TRBJ2-3, with TRBD2 matching 11 bases. This CDR3 is built from 19 residues. With 0 bases clipped from V and 2 bases from J, the junction kept 10 bases outside the gene matches. Germline CDR1 is MNHEY and CDR2 is SVGAGI. CDR3 amino acids: CASSYSALAGGTSTDTQYF. The CDR3 bases are TGTGCCAGCAGTTACTCGGCGCTAGCGGGAGGAACATCCACAGATACGCAGTATTTT.

This clonotype has ten or more counts. This rearrangement joins TRBV6-1 to TRBJ2-7; a weak D match, TRBD2 (6 bases). CDR1 is MNHNS and CDR2 is SASEGT in the germline V gene. V shed 0 bases and J shed 1 base, with 10 bases lying between them. The CDR3 has 15 amino acids. The CDR3 DNA reads TGTGCCAGCAGTGAAGCCGGTGGGGGGTCCTACGAGCAGTACTTC. Protein sequence: CASSEAGGGSYEQYF.

In its sample, this clonotype was seen many times. The chain has TRBV14 and TRBJ2-1, with D hard to call. The CDR3 extends over 15 amino acids. V was shortened by 3 bases and J by 8 bases, with 17 bases between the two germline ends. From germline, CDR1 is SGHDN and CDR2 FVKESK. CDR3 sequence reads: CASSQLSRRFYEQFF. As DNA, the CDR3 is TGTGCCAGCAGCCAGCTCTCTAGAAGGTTCTATGAGCAGTTCTTC. The full variable domain, its missing parts supplied by reference TRBV14 and TRBJ2-1, is EAGVTQFPSHSVIEKGQTVTLRCDPISGHDNLYWYRRVMGKEIKFLLHFVKESKQDESGMPNNRFLAERTGGTYSTLKVQPAELEDSGVYFCASSQLSRRFYEQFFGPGTRLTVL.

Many counts were recorded for this clonotype. This chain connects TRBV2 to TRBJ2-7; D is ambiguous. Germline V CDR1 and CDR2: SNHLY, FYNNEI. This CDR3 comprises 12 residues. Trimming shortened V by 1 base and J by 3 bases, and 4 bases separated the two germline ends. CDR3 DNA: TGTGCCAGCAGTGAAGTCCGCTACGAGCAGTACTTC. Translating it yields CASSEVRYEQYF.

This clonotype showed up just a few times. The V gene is TRBV9, the J gene TRBJ2-3; TRBD2 aligns across 7 bases. Germline CDR1 is SGDLS and CDR2 is YYNGEE. CDR3 size: 14 residues. Trimming took 4 bases from V and 0 from J; bases not matched to a gene: 2. The CDR3 protein is CASSFSGSTDTQYF. Here the CDR3 DNA reads TGTGCCAGCAGCTTTAGCGGGAGCACAGATACGCAGTATTTT.

This clonotype was picked up many times. As DNA, the CDR3 is TGCAGTGCTAGAGTGCGGCGACAGTTAGACACTGAAGCTTTCTTT. It specifies CSARVRRQLDTEAFF. The chain uses TRBV20-1 and TRBJ1-1, with D maybe TRBD1 (5 bases). Looked up from germline, CDR1 is DFQATT and CDR2 is SNEGSKA (reference sequence). The CDR3 spans 15 residues. Trimming took 1 base from V and 3 from J, leaving 15 bases between them.

This clonotype occurred many times. The chain uses TRBV7-2 and TRBJ1-1; weak D call: TRBD1 (5 bases). The CDR3 contains 14 residues. The V end was cut by 1 base, the J end by 2 bases, with 8 bases between. CDR1 and CDR2 (germline): SGHTA, FQGNSA. CDR3 in DNA: TGTGCCAGCAGCTTAGGGGGGGACAACACTGAAGCTTTCTTT. Translating gives CASSLGGDNTEAFF.

This clonotype came up many times. V and J are TRBV20-1 and TRBJ1-6; D is possibly TRBD1 (5 bases). Trimming pared 3 bases from V and 9 bases from J, leaving 24 bases between. This CDR3 contains 17 residues. Germline V gene data show CDR1 as DFQATT and CDR2 as SNEGSKA (reference sequence). DNA of the CDR3: TGCAGTGCTAGGTCTTCTACGGGACTCCCCGAGAGTTCACCCCTCCACTTT. It is translated as CSARSSTGLPESSPLHF.

This clonotype appeared a single time. The chain couples TRBV30 to TRBJ1-1; a weak D match, TRBD1 (6 bases). The CDR3 runs 13 residues. The V end was cut by 4 bases, the J end by 2 bases, with 11 bases between. CDR1 is GTSNPN, CDR2 SVGIG, per germline (reference sequence). CDR3 DNA sequence: TGTGCCTGGATGATAGGGGGTAACACTGAAGCTTTCTTT. Translating it yields CAWMIGGNTEAFF.

This clonotype was found a few times. The rearrangement links TRBV9 to TRBJ1-3; D uncertain. This CDR3 spans 16 amino acids. The V gene's germline CDR1 is SGDLS and CDR2 YYNGEE. Trimming removed 0 bases at V and 0 bases at J, with 10 bases between. This chain's CDR3 is CASSVAYRSSGNTIYF. The DNA for the CDR3 is TGTGCCAGCAGCGTAGCTTATCGGAGCTCTGGAAACACCATATATTTT.

At least ten counts were recorded for this clonotype. V gene TRBV18 combines with J gene TRBJ2-1, with a tentative D call TRBD2 (6 bases). The CDR3 totals 13 residues. Germline V gene lookup returns CDR1 KGHSH and CDR2 LQKENI. V shed 6 bases and J shed 9 bases, with 15 bases lying between them. The CDR3 loop reads CASSPGGSGEQFF. CDR3 coding DNA: TGTGCCAGCTCTCCAGGAGGGTCGGGTGAGCAGTTCTTC.